The 5 T cell receptor beta chains below all came from one sample that was sequenced in a study of T cells in Graves' hyperthyroidism and ophthalmopathy. TCR beta CDR3 region amplification was performed from RNA transcripts. The HTBI set primed first-round TCR CDR3 RT-PCR. Each CDR3 protein is one row after TCRdb ran MiXCR on the multiplex PCR reads. The sample gives over 650,000 distinct CDR3 sequences, roughly 46% of which show up once; less than 9% is in the top ten. The sample was peripheral blood or thyroid tissue (not recorded which). The receptors here all came from an adult man with Graves' disease, either hyperthyroidism or ophthalmopathy (not recorded which).

This clonotype was recorded many times. This chain links TRBV20-1 with TRBJ1-1; 8 bases agree with TRBD1. The CDR3 spans 14 residues. The V and J ends lost 3 bases and 0 bases, in that order; junction bases with no gene match: 3. The germline V gene encodes CDR1 DFQATT and CDR2 SNEGSKA (reference sequence). As DNA, the CDR3 is TGCAGTGCTAGGATGGGACAGGTGAACACTGAAGCTTTCTTT. This codes for CSARMGQVNTEAFF.

The chain joins TRBV19 to TRBJ2-2; 12 bases agree with TRBD2. The CDR3 runs to 17 residues. The junction had 6 bases not matched to a gene; V was cut back by 5 bases and J by 2 bases. CDR1 and CDR2 from the germline V gene are LNHDA and SQIVND (reference sequence). The CDR3 spells CASSLTSGGSNTGELFF. In DNA form, the CDR3 reads TGTGCCAGTAGTCTGACTAGCGGGGGATCTAACACCGGGGAGCTGTTTTTT.

This chain links TRBV2 with TRBJ2-5; D is undetermined. Germline CDR1 and CDR2: SNHLY and FYNNEI. This CDR3 is built from 11 residues. The V end was cut by 6 bases, the J end by 6 bases, with 8 bases between. CDR3 in DNA: TGTGCCAGCAGAGTCGGAAAGACCCAGTACTTC. Its protein product is CASRVGKTQYF.

In the case of this clonotype: One end of the junction varies from germline; a read error may be responsible. The gene calls are TRBV7-3 and TRBJ2-5, with D maybe TRBD2 (6 bases). The germline V gene encodes CDR1 SGHTA and CDR2 FQGTGA. This CDR3 has 15 residues. This CDR3 is CASSSVLGGQETQHF. CDR3 sequence (DNA): TGTGCCAGCAGCTCCGTGTTGGGGGGTCAAGAGACCCAGCACTTC.

The rearrangement links TRBV7-9 to TRBJ1-4, with 10 bases lining up with TRBD1. The CDR3 has 14 residues. CDR1 is SEHNR and CDR2 is FQNEAQ in the germline V gene (reference sequence). V was clipped by 5 bases and J by 4 bases; unmatched bases: 1. CDR3 amino acids: CASSRDRGNEKLFF. The CDR3 DNA follows: TGTGCCAGCAGCCGGGACAGGGGTAATGAAAAACTGTTTTTT.